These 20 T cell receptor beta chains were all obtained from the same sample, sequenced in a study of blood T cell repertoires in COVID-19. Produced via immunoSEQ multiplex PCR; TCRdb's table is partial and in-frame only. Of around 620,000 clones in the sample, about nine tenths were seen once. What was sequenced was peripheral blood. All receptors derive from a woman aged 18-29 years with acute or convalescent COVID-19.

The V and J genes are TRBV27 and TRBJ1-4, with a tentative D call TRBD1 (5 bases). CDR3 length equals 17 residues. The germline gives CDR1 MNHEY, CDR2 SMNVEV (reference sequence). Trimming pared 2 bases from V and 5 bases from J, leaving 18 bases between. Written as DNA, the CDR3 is TGTGCCAGCAGTTTAAGAGGAGGGGCAGGTGGAAATGAAAAACTGTTTTTT. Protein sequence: CASSLRGGAGGNEKLFF.

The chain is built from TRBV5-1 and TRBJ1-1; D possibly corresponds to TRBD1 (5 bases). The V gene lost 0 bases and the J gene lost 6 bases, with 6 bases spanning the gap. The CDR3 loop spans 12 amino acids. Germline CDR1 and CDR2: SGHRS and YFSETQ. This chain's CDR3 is CASSLGTPEAFF. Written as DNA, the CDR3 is TGCGCCAGCAGCTTGGGGACACCTGAAGCTTTCTTT.

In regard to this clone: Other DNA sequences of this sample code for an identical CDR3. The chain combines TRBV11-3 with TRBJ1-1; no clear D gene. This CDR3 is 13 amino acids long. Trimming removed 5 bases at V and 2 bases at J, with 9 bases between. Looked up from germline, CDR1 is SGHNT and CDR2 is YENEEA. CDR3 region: CASSLTVNTEAFF. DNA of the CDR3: TGTGCCAGCAGCCTTACAGTTAACACTGAAGCTTTCTTT. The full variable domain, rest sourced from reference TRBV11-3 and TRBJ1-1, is EAGVVQSPRYKIIEKKQPVAFWCNPISGHNTLYWYLQNLGQGPELLIRYENEEAVDDSQLPKDRFSAERLKGVDSTLKIQPAELGDSAVYLCASSLTVNTEAFFGQGTRLTVV.

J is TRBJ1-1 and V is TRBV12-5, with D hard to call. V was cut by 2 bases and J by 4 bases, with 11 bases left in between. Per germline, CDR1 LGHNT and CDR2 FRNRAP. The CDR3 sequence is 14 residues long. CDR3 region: CASGLSRVVTEAFF. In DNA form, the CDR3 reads TGTGCTAGTGGTTTGTCCCGGGTAGTCACTGAAGCTTTCTTT.

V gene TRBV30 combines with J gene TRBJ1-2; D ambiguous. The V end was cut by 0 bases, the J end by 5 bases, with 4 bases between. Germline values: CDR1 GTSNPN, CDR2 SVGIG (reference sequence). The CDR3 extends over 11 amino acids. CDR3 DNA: TGTGCCTGGAGTGTATCTTATGGCTACACCTTC. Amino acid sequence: CAWSVSYGYTF. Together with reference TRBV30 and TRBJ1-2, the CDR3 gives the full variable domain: SQTIHQWPATLVQPVGSPLSLECTVEGTSNPNLYWYRQAAGRGLQLLFYSVGIGQISSEVPQNLSASRPQDRQFILSSKKLLLSDSGFYLCAWSVSYGYTFGSGTRLTVV.

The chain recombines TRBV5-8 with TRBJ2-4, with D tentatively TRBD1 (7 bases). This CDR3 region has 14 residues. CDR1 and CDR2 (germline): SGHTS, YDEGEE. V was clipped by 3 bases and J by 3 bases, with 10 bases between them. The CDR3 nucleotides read TGTGCCAGCAGCTGGAGGGACAGCAAAAACATTCAGTACTTC. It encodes CASSWRDSKNIQYF.

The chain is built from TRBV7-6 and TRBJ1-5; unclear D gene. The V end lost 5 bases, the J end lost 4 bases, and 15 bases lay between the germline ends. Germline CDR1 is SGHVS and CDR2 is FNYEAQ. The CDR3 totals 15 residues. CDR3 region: CASSQFIGPNQPQHF. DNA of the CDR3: TGTGCCAGCAGCCAGTTTATTGGGCCTAATCAGCCCCAGCATTTT.

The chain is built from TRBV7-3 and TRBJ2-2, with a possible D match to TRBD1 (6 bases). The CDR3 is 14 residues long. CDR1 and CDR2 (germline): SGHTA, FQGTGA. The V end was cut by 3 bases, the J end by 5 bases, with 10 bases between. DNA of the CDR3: TGTGCCAGCAGCTTGTTCAGGGGTACCGGGGAGCTGTTTTTT. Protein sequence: CASSLFRGTGELFF.

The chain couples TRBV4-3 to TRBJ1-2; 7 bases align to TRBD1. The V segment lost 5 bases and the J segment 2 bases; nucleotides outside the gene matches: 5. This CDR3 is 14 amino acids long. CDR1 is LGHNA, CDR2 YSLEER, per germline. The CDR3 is CASSSQQGNYGYTF. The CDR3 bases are TGCGCCAGCAGCAGCCAACAGGGGAACTATGGCTACACCTTC.

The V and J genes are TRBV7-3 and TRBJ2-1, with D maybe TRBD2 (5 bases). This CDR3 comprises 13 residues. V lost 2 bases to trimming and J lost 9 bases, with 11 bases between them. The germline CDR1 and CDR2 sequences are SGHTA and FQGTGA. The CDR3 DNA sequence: TGTGCCAGCAGCTTATTAGACGCGGGTGAGCAGTTCTTC. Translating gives CASSLLDAGEQFF.

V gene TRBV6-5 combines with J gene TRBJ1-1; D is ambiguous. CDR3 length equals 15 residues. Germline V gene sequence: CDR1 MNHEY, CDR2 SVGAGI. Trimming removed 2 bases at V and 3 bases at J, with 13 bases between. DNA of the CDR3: TGTGCCAGCAGTTACGCATCACGCGGGGACACTGAAGCTTTCTTT. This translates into CASSYASRGDTEAFF.

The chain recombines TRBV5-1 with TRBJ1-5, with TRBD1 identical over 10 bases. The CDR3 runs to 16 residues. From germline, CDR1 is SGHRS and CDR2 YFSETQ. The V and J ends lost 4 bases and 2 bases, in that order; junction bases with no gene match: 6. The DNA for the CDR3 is TGCGCCAGCAGCGCCGGGACAGGGGCTGGCAATCAGCCCCAGCATTTT. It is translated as CASSAGTGAGNQPQHF. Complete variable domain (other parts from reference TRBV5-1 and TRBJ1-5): KAGVTQTPRYLIKTRGQQVTLSCSPISGHRSVSWYQQTPGQGLQFLFEYFSETQRNKGNFPGRFSGRQFSNSRSEMNVSTLELGDSALYLCASSAGTGAGNQPQHFGDGTRLSIL.

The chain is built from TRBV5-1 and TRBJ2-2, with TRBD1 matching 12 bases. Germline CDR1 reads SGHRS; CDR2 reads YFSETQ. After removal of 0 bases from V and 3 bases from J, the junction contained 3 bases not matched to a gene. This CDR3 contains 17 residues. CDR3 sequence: CASSLGWDRGHTGELFF. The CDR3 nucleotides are TGCGCCAGCAGCTTGGGTTGGGACAGGGGGCACACCGGGGAGCTGTTTTTT.

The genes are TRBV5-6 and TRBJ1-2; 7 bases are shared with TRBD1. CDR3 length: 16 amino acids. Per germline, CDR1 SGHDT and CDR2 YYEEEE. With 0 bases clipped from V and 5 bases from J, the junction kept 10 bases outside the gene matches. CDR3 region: CASSLDITDRLYGYTF. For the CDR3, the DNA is TGTGCCAGCAGCTTGGATATAACGGACAGGTTGTATGGCTACACCTTC.

The CDR3 spells CASSYQVGVGEQYF. CDR3 DNA: TGTGCCAGCAGTTACCAGGTCGGGGTGGGAGAGCAGTACTTC. The V gene is TRBV6-5, the J gene TRBJ2-7; the D gene is possibly TRBD2 (5 bases). V lost 2 bases to trimming and J lost 7 bases, with 15 bases between them. From germline, CDR1 is MNHEY and CDR2 SVGAGI. This CDR3 has 14 amino acids.

CDR3 nucleotide sequence: TGTGCCAGCAGTGACTCGACTAGCGGGGAACTAAATTCCTACGAGCAGTACTTC. Amino acid sequence: CASSDSTSGELNSYEQYF. The chain recombines TRBV6-4 with TRBJ2-7, with 11 nucleotides matching TRBD2. V lost 0 bases to trimming and J lost 1 base; unmatched junction nucleotides: 8. Germline CDR1 reads MRHNA; CDR2 reads SNTAGT. This CDR3 has 18 residues.

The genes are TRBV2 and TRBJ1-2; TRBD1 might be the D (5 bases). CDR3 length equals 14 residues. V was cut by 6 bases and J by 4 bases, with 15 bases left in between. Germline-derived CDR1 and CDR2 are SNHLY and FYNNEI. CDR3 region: CASRAGQPIYGYTF. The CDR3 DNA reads TGTGCCAGCAGGGCGGGGCAACCCATCTATGGCTACACCTTC.

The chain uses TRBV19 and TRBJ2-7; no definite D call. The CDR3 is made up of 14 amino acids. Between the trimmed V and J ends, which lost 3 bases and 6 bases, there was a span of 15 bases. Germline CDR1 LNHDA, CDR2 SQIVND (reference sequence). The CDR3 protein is CASSMVRSESEQYF. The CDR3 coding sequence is TGTGCCAGTAGTATGGTACGTTCGGAGAGCGAGCAGTACTTC.

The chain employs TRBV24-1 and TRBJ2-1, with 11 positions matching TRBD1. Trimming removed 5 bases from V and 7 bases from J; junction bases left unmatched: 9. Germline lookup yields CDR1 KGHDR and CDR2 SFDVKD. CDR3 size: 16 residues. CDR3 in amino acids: CATSVHRGQGGNEQFF. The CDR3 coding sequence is TGTGCCACCAGTGTTCATAGGGGACAGGGGGGGAATGAGCAGTTCTTC.

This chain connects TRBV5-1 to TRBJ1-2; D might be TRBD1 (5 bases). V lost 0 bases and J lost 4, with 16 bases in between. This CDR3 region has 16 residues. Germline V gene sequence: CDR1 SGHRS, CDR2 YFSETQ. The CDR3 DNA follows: TGCGCCAGCAGCTTGGCCGGCCAGGGCTGGGTCTATGGCTACACCTTC. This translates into CASSLAGQGWVYGYTF.